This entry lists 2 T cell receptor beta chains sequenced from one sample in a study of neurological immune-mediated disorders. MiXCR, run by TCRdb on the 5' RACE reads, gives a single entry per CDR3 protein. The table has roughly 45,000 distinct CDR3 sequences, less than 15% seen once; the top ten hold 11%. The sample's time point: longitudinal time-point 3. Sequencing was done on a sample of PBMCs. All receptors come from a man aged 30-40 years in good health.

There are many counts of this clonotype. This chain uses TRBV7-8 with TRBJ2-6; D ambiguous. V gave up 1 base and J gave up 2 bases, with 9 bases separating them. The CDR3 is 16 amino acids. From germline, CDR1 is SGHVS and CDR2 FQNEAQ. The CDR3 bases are TGTGCCAGCAGCTTAGGGGCTGGGACTGGGGCCAACGTCCTGACTTTC. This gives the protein CASSLGAGTGANVLTF.

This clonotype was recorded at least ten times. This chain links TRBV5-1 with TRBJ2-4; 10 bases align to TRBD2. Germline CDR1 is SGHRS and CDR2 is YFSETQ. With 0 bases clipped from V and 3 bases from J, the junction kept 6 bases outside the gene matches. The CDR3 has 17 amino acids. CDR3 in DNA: TGCGCCAGCAGCTTGGGAGCGGGAGGGTCTGTCAAAAACATTCAGTACTTC. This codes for CASSLGAGGSVKNIQYF.